The sequence of this T cell receptor (beta chain) was determined in a study of blood T cell repertoires in COVID-19. This CDR3 has 14 residues. CDR1 and CDR2 from the germline V gene are SEHNR and FQNEAQ (reference sequence). Trimming removed 7 bases at V and 5 bases at J, with 14 bases between. Using immunoSEQ multiplex PCR, the repertoire was profiled, and TCRdb retains in-frame clones only, with some absent. The data show under 170,000 clones, around four fifths seen once. The chain couples TRBV7-9 to TRBJ2-2, with D maybe TRBD1 (5 bases). This sequence was found in a man between 70 and 80 years old with acute or convalescent COVID-19. The specimen was peripheral blood. CDR3: CASTSQVETGELFF. The CDR3, as DNA: TGTGCCAGCACCTCACAGGTAGAAACCGGGGAGCTGTTTTTT.